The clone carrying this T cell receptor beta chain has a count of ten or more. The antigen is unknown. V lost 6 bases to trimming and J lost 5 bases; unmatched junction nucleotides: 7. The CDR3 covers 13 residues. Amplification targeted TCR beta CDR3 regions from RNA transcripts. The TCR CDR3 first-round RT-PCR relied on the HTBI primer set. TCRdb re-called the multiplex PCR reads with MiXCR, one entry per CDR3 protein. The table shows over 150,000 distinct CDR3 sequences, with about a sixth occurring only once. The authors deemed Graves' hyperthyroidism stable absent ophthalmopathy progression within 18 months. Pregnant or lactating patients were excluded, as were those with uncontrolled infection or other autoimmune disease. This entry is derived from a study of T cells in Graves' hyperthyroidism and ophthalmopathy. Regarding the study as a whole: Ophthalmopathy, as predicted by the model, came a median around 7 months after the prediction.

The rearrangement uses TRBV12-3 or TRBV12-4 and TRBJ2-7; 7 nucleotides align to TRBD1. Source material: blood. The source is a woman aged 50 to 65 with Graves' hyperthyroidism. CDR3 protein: CASRTGYGNEQYF. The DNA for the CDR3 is TGTGCCAGCAGGACAGGGTATGGAAACGAGCAGTACTTC.